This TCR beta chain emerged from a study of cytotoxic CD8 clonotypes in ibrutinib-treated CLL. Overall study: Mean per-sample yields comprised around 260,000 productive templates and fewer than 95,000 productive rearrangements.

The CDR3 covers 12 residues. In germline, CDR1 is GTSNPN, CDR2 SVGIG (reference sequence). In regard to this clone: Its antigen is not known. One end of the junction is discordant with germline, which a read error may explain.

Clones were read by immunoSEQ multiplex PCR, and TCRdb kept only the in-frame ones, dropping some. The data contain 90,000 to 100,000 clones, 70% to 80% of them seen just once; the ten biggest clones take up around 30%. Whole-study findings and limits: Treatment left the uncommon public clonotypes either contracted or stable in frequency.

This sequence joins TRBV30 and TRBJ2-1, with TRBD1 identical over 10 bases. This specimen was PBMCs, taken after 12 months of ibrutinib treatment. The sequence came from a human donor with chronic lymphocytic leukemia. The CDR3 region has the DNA TGCGCCGCGGACAGGGGGGGGAATGAGCAGTTCTTC. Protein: CAADRGGNEQFF.